This TCR beta chain was identified during a study of blood T cells in healthy people across ages (dated by TCRdb to about 2015). With regard to the full study: In model experiments, roughly one uniquely barcoded TCR beta cDNA molecule per two T cells was captured by template switching. To track age-related changes in TCR beta repertoire diversity, the study relied on deep sequencing normalized with unique cDNA molecular identifiers. Four age groups were formed from the donors: young (average around 15 years), middle-aged (approximately 39), aged (about 68) and long-lived (roughly 81). To avoid experimental bias, donors of different ages were distributed randomly across sequencing lanes. For two donors (one aged 18 to 29 and one aged 80 or older), the study analyzed two additional independent replicas of 1 million unique cDNA reads from the same blood draw.

This clonotype has just a few counts. This receptor's antigen is unknown. No per-base quality is available; no much larger clone lies one base away. The library was obtained by 5' RACE. Sequencing used an Illumina HiSeq 2500. A second PCR of about 6 to 11 cycles was performed with a sample-barcoded 5' primer and a J-beta primer mix. A unique molecular identifier was introduced onto each TCR beta cDNA molecule by a template-switch 5' adaptor carrying 12 random nucleotides. At least 2.5 million CDR3-containing paired-end reads were obtained from each sample. The Mint cDNA synthesis kit, primed by a TRBC-specific oligonucleotide, was used to synthesize first-strand cDNA from all RNA. After uracil-DNA glycosylase treatment, a first 18-cycle PCR used universal primers M1SS and BC2_uni_R on all cDNA. Per the authors' processing: For normalization, 1 million high-quality reads, each with a distinct molecular identifier, were randomly selected from each sample. Reads sharing molecular identifiers were discarded rather than binned into consensus sequences. MiTCR, set to a Q25 quality threshold and the strictest error-elimination algorithm, was used for CDR3 identification, clonotype clustering and error correction. A nonparametric unseen species model using Euler transformation provided a lower-bound estimate of total TCR beta diversity. TCRdb applied fastp at Q25 and MiXCR to the public reads, then kept only in-frame beta chains. Rows matching on CDR3 protein sequence are summarized as one entry with the most common DNA and genes. TCRdb assigned the V and J calls; the authors' analysis was not used. For this sample there are around 900,000 distinct CDR3 sequences; roughly 47% appear just once. The ten largest clones take up about a fifth of the sample.

The CDR3 sequence holds 14 residues, the cysteine and phenylalanine included. The sequence is cut down to CDR3 DNA, 42 bases in frame from base 1. The germline V gene (reference sequence) provides CDR1 DFQATT and CDR2 SNEGSKA. V is reduced by 6 bases and J by 2 bases, leaving a spacing of 16 bases between them. Summary of the overall study and its limitations: The long-lived group showed more naive CD4+ T cells, fewer expanded clones and increased TCR diversity than the aged group, suggesting age selection. As age increased, observed TCR beta diversity per million T cells dropped in a roughly linear way, and a significant reduction was already evident by age about 40. Donor CMV infection status was unknown, potentially confounding age-related changes in expanded clonotypes. Estimates of total diversity from one million sequenced T cells were regarded as lower bounds and underestimates. Because profiling used bulk unsorted PBMCs, naive and antigen-experienced compartments could not be compared conclusively. A strong correlation was found between observed TCR beta diversity and the percentage of naive T cells measured by flow cytometry.

Donors were around 37 systemically healthy Caucasian individuals from Russia aged roughly 6 to 95 years. Approximately 10 milliliters of peripheral blood were collected from each donor into EDTA-treated Vacutainer tubes. Ficoll-Paque density-gradient centrifugation was used to isolate PBMCs, with at least 7 million obtained per sample. Trizol reagent was used to extract total RNA from PBMCs, with at least 6 micrograms per sample. The percentages of naive CD45RAhigh/CD27high T cells were determined by flow cytometry on a PBMC aliquot from every donor. The V and J segments used are TRBV20-1 and TRBJ2-5; D gene: possibly TRBD2, on 6 matching bases. This clonotype originated in a woman aged 60-70 years in good health. The specimen sequenced was blood. The nucleotides are TGCAGTGCACTCCGGAGGGTTGGGCAAGAGACCCAGTACTTC. Translation gives CSALRRVGQETQYF.